This passage covers 15 T cell receptor beta chains from one sample sequenced in a study of metastatic and nonmetastatic thyroid tumors. No treatment had been given to any patient before thyroid surgery. TCRdb reprocessed the PCR reads via MiXCR. Of tens of thousands of clones in the sample, approximately 31% were seen once. Sequencing input: tumor tissue. The receptors here all came from a female donor with papillary thyroid cancer or a benign thyroid nodule (not recorded which). Some clones in this sample may be carry-over from other donors' samples.

The chain combines TRBV28 with TRBJ2-7; no definite D call. The CDR3 extends over 14 amino acids. The V end lost 7 bases, the J end lost 5 bases, and 18 bases lay between the germline ends. The germline CDR1 and CDR2 sequences are MDHEN and SYDVKM. In DNA, the CDR3 is TGTGCCAGCAAGGTTACTATCTCCTTAAACGAGCAGTACTTC. Translating gives CASKVTISLNEQYF. The full variable domain, rest sourced from reference TRBV28 and TRBJ2-7, is DVKVTQSSRYLVKRTGEKVFLECVQDMDHENMFWYRQDPGLGLRLIYFSYDVKMKEKGDIPEGYSVSREKKERFSLILESASTNQTSMYLCASKVTISLNEQYFGPGTRLTVT.

The CDR3 loop reads CASRPGWESETQYF. CDR3 DNA sequence: TGTGCCAGCAGACCCGGGTGGGAAAGTGAGACCCAGTACTTC. This chain links TRBV6-1 with TRBJ2-5; D unresolved. The CDR3 sequence is 14 residues long. Germline loops: CDR1 MNHNS, CDR2 SASEGT. Trimming stripped 6 bases from V and 5 bases from J, with 16 bases between.

V and J are TRBV6-1 and TRBJ1-1, with 7 positions matching TRBD1. CDR3 length: 15 residues. J gave up 4 bases and V 4 bases, and 9 bases lay outside the gene matches. CDR1 and CDR2 from the germline V gene are MNHNS and SASEGT. The DNA of the CDR3 is TGTGCCAGCAGTGCCCTGGCAGGGGGGAGCACTGAAGCTTTCTTT. Translating it yields CASSALAGGSTEAFF.

The rearrangement links TRBV6-1 to TRBJ1-1, with 7 bases aligning to TRBD1. The CDR3 contains 15 residues. Trimming at V came to 5 bases and at J to 3 bases, leaving 9 bases not matched to a gene. Germline V CDR1 and CDR2: MNHNS, SASEGT. Here the CDR3 DNA reads TGTGCCAGCAGTAAGGGAGGGGGCGGGGACACTGAAGCTTTCTTT. Its protein product is CASSKGGGGDTEAFF.

The V call is TRBV6-2 or TRBV6-3, the J call TRBJ2-7; 8 bases align to TRBD2. V lost 2 bases and J lost 6; bases outside the gene matches: 0. Germline CDR1 MNHEY, CDR2 SVGEGT. The CDR3 sequence is 12 residues long. The CDR3 DNA follows: TGTGCCAGCAGTTACGCGGGGGGCGAGCAGTACTTC. This encodes CASSYAGGEQYF.

The CDR3 region is CASSFSRDRDRDFYEQYF. The CDR3 DNA reads as TGTGCCAGCAGTTTCTCAAGAGACCGGGACAGGGATTTCTACGAGCAGTACTTC. The J gene is TRBJ2-7, the V gene TRBV27; TRBD1 agrees at 9 bases. Germline CDR1 reads MNHEY; CDR2 reads SMNVEV (reference sequence). Trimming removed 3 bases from V and 3 bases from J; junction bases left unmatched: 15. This CDR3 is built from 18 residues.

Details on this clone: The DNA is left out, because the CDR3 cannot be placed on it with certainty; the CDR3 is given as TCRdb lists it. This chain uses TRBV28 with TRBJ1-2; the table assigns TRBD1, which was not confirmed against the DNA. Germline loops: CDR1 MDHEN, CDR2 SYDVKM. The CDR3 is 16 amino acids long, termini counted. CDR3 sequence reads: CASILAGHRGNYGYTF.

The rearrangement joins TRBV19 to TRBJ2-2; 8 bases agree with TRBD2. The germline V gene encodes CDR1 LNHDA and CDR2 SQIVND (reference sequence). The CDR3 sequence is 14 residues long. Trimming removed 10 bases from V and 0 bases from J; junction bases left unmatched: 4. The CDR3 loop is CATGGGTNTGELFF. In nucleotides, the CDR3 is TGTGCCACAGGCGGGGGGACGAACACCGGGGAGCTGTTTTTT.

This clone occurred a few times. The genes are TRBV24-1 and TRBJ1-1, with 12 bases matching TRBD1. The CDR3 runs 15 residues. The V and J ends lost 5 bases and 5 bases, in that order; junction bases with no gene match: 5. Germline V lookup: CDR1 KGHDR, CDR2 SFDVKD. CDR3 DNA sequence: TGTGCCACCAGTGGAGGGACAGGGGGCAGGACTGAAGCTTTCTTT. As protein: CATSGGTGGRTEAFF.

This rearrangement joins TRBV20-1 to TRBJ1-1, with a possible D match to TRBD1 (6 bases). Trimming took off 1 base at V and 0 bases at J, with 15 bases between the two ends. CDR3 length: 16 amino acids. Germline loops: CDR1 DFQATT, CDR2 SNEGSKA (reference sequence). The CDR3 loop is CSARGSGQFMNTEAFF. The CDR3 DNA reads as TGCAGTGCTAGAGGTTCCGGACAGTTTATGAACACTGAAGCTTTCTTT.

Only a few counts were recorded for this clone. This rearrangement joins TRBV6-1 to TRBJ1-3; D is unclear. CDR1 is MNHNS and CDR2 is SASEGT in the germline V gene. The CDR3 contains 12 residues. Trimming took off 7 bases at V and 4 bases at J, with 8 bases between the two ends. The CDR3 DNA reads TGTGCCAGCAACCTCAGCGGAAACACCATATATTTT. Residues: CASNLSGNTIYF.

This clone has only a few counts. This chain connects TRBV5-1 to TRBJ2-1; TRBD1 is a possible D gene (6 bases). V shed 2 bases and J shed 5 bases, with 8 bases lying between them. Germline V gene sequence: CDR1 SGHRS, CDR2 YFSETQ. CDR3 size: 13 residues. CDR3 DNA: TGCGCCAGCAGCTTTGGACAGAACAATGAGCAGTTCTTC. It yields the protein CASSFGQNNEQFF.

This clone was picked up many times. This chain links TRBV7-8 with TRBJ2-1, with D tentatively TRBD1 or TRBD2 (6 bases each). CDR3 length: 15 amino acids. Germline assignment: CDR1 SGHVS and CDR2 FQNEAQ. Deletions cut 4 bases from V and 7 bases from J, with 17 bases between. The CDR3 here is CASSSAGVRGNEQFF. In DNA, the CDR3 is TGTGCCAGCAGCTCGGCAGGGGTCCGGGGGAATGAGCAGTTCTTC.

This chain connects TRBV3-1 to TRBJ1-5, with D unclear. V shed 5 bases and J shed 2 bases, with 16 bases lying between them. The CDR3 covers 16 residues. In germline, CDR1 is LGHDT, CDR2 YNNKEL (reference sequence). The CDR3 loop reads CASSFTYGGGNQPQHF. CDR3 nucleotides: TGTGCCAGCAGCTTTACTTACGGTGGGGGCAATCAGCCCCAGCATTTT.

This clone was counted a few times. This chain joins TRBV6-2 or TRBV6-3 and TRBJ1-2; no clear D. CDR3 length: 14 amino acids. In germline, CDR1 is MNHEY, CDR2 SVGEGT. V shed 0 bases and J shed 1 base, with 6 bases lying between them. This chain's CDR3 is CASSYSGYNYGYTF. Here the CDR3 DNA reads TGTGCCAGCAGTTACTCTGGCTATAACTATGGCTACACCTTC.